A single sample gave rise to the 10 T cell receptor beta chains below, sequenced in a study of blood T cell repertoires in COVID-19. TCRdb's table, derived via immunoSEQ multiplex PCR, lists solely in-frame clones and lacks some. The data hold about 200,000 clones, with about nine tenths observed a single time. Input material: PBMCs or T cells enriched from blood (not recorded which). The receptors stem from a man aged 25 to 40 who had recovered from COVID-19.

The chain has TRBV29-1 and TRBJ2-2, with D tentatively TRBD1 (5 bases). CDR3 length: 11 amino acids. Trimming removed 6 bases at V and 3 bases at J, with 5 bases between. The germline gives CDR1 SQVTM, CDR2 ANQGSEA. As DNA, the CDR3 is TGCAGCGTAGGGGACACCGGGGAGCTGTTTTTT. Its protein product is CSVGDTGELFF.

The J gene is TRBJ1-2, the V gene TRBV4-2; tentatively, D is TRBD1 (5 bases). The CDR3 has 14 amino acids. V dropped 1 base and J dropped 8 bases, with 14 bases sitting between them. CDR1 is LGHNA and CDR2 is YNFKEQ in the germline V gene. CDR3 residues: CASSQVSRVGGYTF. The CDR3 DNA is TGTGCCAGCAGCCAAGTCTCCAGGGTGGGGGGCTACACCTTC.

The CDR3 DNA reads TGTGCCAGCAGAGGCAATAGGGGCCCCAATCAGCCCCAGCATTTT. It is translated as CASRGNRGPNQPQHF. V and J are TRBV6-5 and TRBJ1-5; D perhaps matches TRBD1 (5 bases). The ends were cut back, 6 bases at V and 3 bases at J, with 15 bases in the middle. The CDR3 loop spans 15 amino acids. In germline, CDR1 is MNHEY, CDR2 SVGAGI.

The V gene is TRBV6-5, the J gene TRBJ1-4; no firm D call. Germline V CDR1 and CDR2: MNHEY, SVGAGI. The V gene lost 7 bases and the J gene lost 8 bases, with 11 bases spanning the gap. The CDR3 loop spans 12 amino acids. The CDR3 here is CASTDLGEKLFF. The CDR3 bases are TGTGCCAGCACCGATTTGGGCGAAAAACTGTTTTTT.

The V call is TRBV11-3, the J call TRBJ2-5; 8 bases align to TRBD1. The CDR3 extends over 15 amino acids. The germline V gene encodes CDR1 SGHNT and CDR2 YENEEA. After removal of 4 bases from V and 1 base from J, the junction contained 5 bases not matched to a gene. CDR3 in DNA: TGTGCCAGCAGCTACGCAGGGGGCCCCCAAGAGACCCAGTACTTC. Protein sequence: CASSYAGGPQETQYF.

This sequence joins TRBV5-1 and TRBJ2-7; 13 bases align to TRBD2. CDR1 is SGHRS and CDR2 is YFSETQ in the germline V gene. The CDR3 loop spans 16 amino acids. With 0 bases clipped from V and 5 bases from J, the junction kept 5 bases outside the gene matches. CDR3 sequence: CASSLAGTSGAHEQYF. CDR3 nucleotide sequence: TGCGCCAGCAGCTTGGCGGGGACTAGCGGGGCCCACGAGCAGTACTTC.

The V gene is TRBV5-1, the J gene TRBJ2-1; 14 bases fit TRBD2. V lost 3 bases to trimming and J lost 10 bases; unmatched junction nucleotides: 12. Germline CDR1 is SGHRS and CDR2 is YFSETQ. The CDR3 loop spans 17 amino acids. CDR3 coding DNA: TGCGCCAGCAGCTCTATGCCCGGGACTAGCGGGAGTGGGGAGCAGTTCTTC. Amino acid sequence: CASSSMPGTSGSGEQFF.

The count of this clone is one. V gene TRBV25-1 combines with J gene TRBJ2-7; TRBD1 might be the D (6 bases). With 6 bases removed from V and 4 bases from J, the gap between germline ends came to 13 bases. The CDR3 loop spans 13 amino acids. Per germline, CDR1 MGHDK and CDR2 SYGVNS. This CDR3 reads CASRQGIRYEQYF. DNA of the CDR3: TGTGCCAGCAGACAGGGTATTAGGTACGAGCAGTACTTC.

The rearrangement uses TRBV4-1 and TRBJ2-7; possibly TRBD1 for D (5 bases). The V end was cut by 0 bases, the J end by 3 bases, with 6 bases between. CDR1 and CDR2 (germline): MGHRA, YSYEKL. This CDR3 is built from 13 residues. The CDR3 coding sequence is TGCGCCAGCAGCCAAGACCAGGGCTACGAGCAGTACTTC. This encodes CASSQDQGYEQYF.

The chain is built from TRBV18 and TRBJ2-2; 8 positions agree with TRBD1. V dropped 2 bases and J dropped 6; count of bases not matched to a gene: 11. The germline V gene has CDR1 KGHSH and CDR2 LQKENI. CDR3 length: 17 amino acids. CDR3 region: CASSPSNPQGAAGELFF. The CDR3 DNA sequence: TGTGCCAGCTCACCATCCAACCCCCAGGGGGCCGCCGGGGAGCTGTTTTTT.